This TCR beta chain was found in a study of CD8 T cells in ankylosing spondylitis. Study-wide results and caveats: Reportedly, significant enrichment of disease-linked clones occurred in matched ankylosing spondylitis synovial fluid. In ankylosing spondylitis blood, a motif of roughly eight highly homologous TCR beta variants appeared characteristic.

With 4 bases removed from V and 4 bases from J, the gap between germline ends came to 4 bases. There are 11 residues in the CDR3. This clonotype was counted many times. Its antigen is unknown. MiXCR was run by TCRdb on the 5' RACE reads, yielding one entry per CDR3 protein. Of fewer than 200,000 distinct CDR3 sequences in the sample, roughly 18% were seen once. The sample consisted of blood, either unsorted or a sorted T cell fraction (not recorded which). This rearrangement joins TRBV12-3 or TRBV12-4 to TRBJ2-5, with unresolved D. This receptor was obtained from a male donor aged 10-30 years with ankylosing spondylitis or in good health (not recorded which). CDR3 nucleotide sequence: TGTGCCAGCAGTTCGATAGAGACCCAGTACTTC. It specifies CASSSIETQYF.